These 17 T cell receptor beta chains were all obtained from the same sample, sequenced in a study of shared clonotypes between healthy human individuals. Some clones are missing from TCRdb's copy, which holds only in-frame ones; the method was immunoSEQ multiplex PCR. The sample contains around 2,000,000 clones, about 95% of which appear only once. Sequencing was performed on naive CD4+ T cells sorted from blood. Specified subset: CD45RA+ positively selected. These TCRs come from a man between 18 and 35 years old in good health.

This chain uses TRBV6-5 with TRBJ2-7, with D tentatively TRBD1 (6 bases). The length of the CDR3 is 14 residues. V lost 7 bases, J lost 2 bases, and 15 bases lay in between. Germline V gene data show CDR1 as MNHEY and CDR2 as SVGAGI. This chain's CDR3 is CASIQLRGPYEQYF. The CDR3 nucleotides read TGTGCCAGCATTCAGCTCAGGGGCCCCTACGAGCAGTACTTC.

The V gene is TRBV6-1, the J gene TRBJ1-1; the D is unclear. V was clipped by 3 bases and J by 11 bases, with 10 bases between them. The CDR3 covers 11 residues. Germline lookup yields CDR1 MNHNS and CDR2 SASEGT. The CDR3 spells CASSDIWIAFF. CDR3 coding DNA: TGTGCCAGCAGTGACATTTGGATCGCTTTCTTT.

V gene TRBV2 combines with J gene TRBJ2-1; 9 positions agree with TRBD1. After removal of 4 bases from V and 1 base from J, the junction contained 5 bases not matched to a gene. The CDR3 spans 16 residues. Germline V lookup: CDR1 SNHLY, CDR2 FYNNEI. The CDR3 is CASSGGQGPSYNEQFF. CDR3 DNA sequence: TGTGCCAGCAGTGGGGGACAGGGCCCTTCCTACAATGAGCAGTTCTTC.

This clone appeared a single time. The chain recombines TRBV2 with TRBJ2-7; possible D gene TRBD1, 5 bases. The CDR3 consists of 13 residues. Trimming pared 5 bases from V and 1 base from J, leaving 9 bases between. From germline, CDR1 is SNHLY and CDR2 FYNNEI. The CDR3: CASSFRDSYEQYF. For the CDR3, the DNA is TGTGCCAGCAGTTTCAGGGATTCCTACGAGCAGTACTTC. The variable domain in full, completed from reference TRBV2 and TRBJ2-7, reads EPEVTQTPSHQVTQMGQEVILRCVPISNHLYFYWYRQILGQKVEFLVSFYNNEISEKSEIFDDQFSVERPDGSNFTLKIRSTKLEDSAMYFCASSFRDSYEQYFGPGTRLTVT.

The V call is TRBV19, the J call TRBJ1-2; no firm D call. The CDR3 loop spans 17 amino acids. Germline lookup yields CDR1 LNHDA and CDR2 SQIVND (reference sequence). Deletions cut 3 bases from V and 7 bases from J, with 24 bases between. The CDR3 reads CASSISDLTPGSLGYTF. The DNA of the CDR3 is TGTGCCAGTAGTATTTCGGACCTCACCCCGGGGTCACTTGGCTACACCTTC.

CDR3 in DNA: TGTGCCAGCATTCCTGGGACAGGGGGTATGTCACCCCTCCACTTT. Amino acid sequence: CASIPGTGGMSPLHF. The genes are TRBV6-6 and TRBJ1-6; 11 bases align to TRBD1. Germline V gene sequence: CDR1 MNHNY, CDR2 SVGAGI (reference sequence). The CDR3 spans 15 residues. The trim removed 7 bases at V and 10 bases at J, leaving 9 bases unmatched.

This clone was observed a handful of times. At the DNA level, this CDR3 is encoded by other sequences in the same sample as well. The chain links TRBV5-1 to TRBJ1-1, with D perhaps matching TRBD1 (5 bases). The CDR3 totals 13 residues. In germline, CDR1 is SGHRS, CDR2 YFSETQ. V was pared by 4 bases and J by 1 base, with 8 bases between. The CDR3 region is CASSLQENTEAFF. The CDR3 DNA reads as TGCGCCAGCAGCCTACAGGAGAACACTGAAGCTTTCTTT.

The rearrangement uses TRBV28 and TRBJ2-5; 7 bases match TRBD2. This CDR3 is built from 17 residues. Germline CDR1 reads MDHEN; CDR2 reads SYDVKM. V lost 5 bases to trimming and J lost 5 bases; unmatched junction nucleotides: 17. The CDR3 spells CASSPSGTTPGVETQYF. CDR3 bases: TGTGCCAGCAGTCCCTCCGGGACTACCCCCGGGGTGGAGACCCAGTACTTC.

This clone has more than one count but fewer than ten. This rearrangement joins TRBV5-5 to TRBJ1-6; TRBD1 aligns across 7 bases. CDR1 SGHKS and CDR2 YYEKEE come from the germline V gene (reference sequence). Trimming removed 2 bases from V and 7 bases from J; junction bases left unmatched: 9. The CDR3 is 16 amino acids. CDR3 nucleotide sequence: TGTGCCAGCAGCTTTACCGGGACAGACCTAAATTCACCCCTCCACTTT. Translation gives CASSFTGTDLNSPLHF.

Here the CDR3 DNA reads TGTGCCAGCAGCTTAGTAAGCTACTACCGCACAGATACGCAGTATTTT. Amino acid sequence: CASSLVSYYRTDTQYF. The J gene is TRBJ2-3, the V gene TRBV11-2, with D unclear. Germline CDR1 and CDR2: SGHAT and FQNNGV. The CDR3 runs to 16 residues. V was trimmed by 1 base and J by 1 base, leaving 12 bases between them.

The gene calls are TRBV10-3 and TRBJ2-1; the D gene is possibly TRBD1 (6 bases). The V end was cut by 3 bases, the J end by 0 bases, with 12 bases between. The CDR3 has 16 amino acids. The germline CDR1 and CDR2 sequences are ENHRY and SYGVKD. DNA of the CDR3: TGTGCCATCAGTGACAGGGGACCGAGCTCCTACAATGAGCAGTTCTTC. Amino acids: CAISDRGPSSYNEQFF.

The V gene is TRBV6-6, the J gene TRBJ2-1, with 7 positions matching TRBD2. This CDR3 spans 11 amino acids. Germline V gives CDR1 MNHNY, CDR2 SVGAGI (reference sequence). V shed 6 bases and J 9 bases; nucleotides not matched to a gene: 2. CDR3: CASRRGFEQFF. CDR3 in DNA: TGTGCCAGCAGGCGGGGGTTTGAGCAGTTCTTC.

The chain links TRBV18 to TRBJ2-7; TRBD1 matches 11 bases. J was trimmed by 9 bases and V by 5 bases; bases with no gene match: 9. Germline loops: CDR1 KGHSH, CDR2 LQKENI. The CDR3 consists of 14 residues. CDR3 coding DNA: TGTGCCAGCTCAGGGACAGGGGGTGAGAAGGTGCAGTACTTC. Its translation: CASSGTGGEKVQYF.

The V call is TRBV28, the J call TRBJ1-5; 9 bases match TRBD1. Unmatched junction bases numbered 8, after V lost 2 bases and J lost 3 bases. Germline V gene lookup returns CDR1 MDHEN and CDR2 SYDVKM. The length of the CDR3 is 17 residues. The DNA of the CDR3 is TGTGCCAGCAGTTTAATTCCCGGGACAGGGATCAATCAGCCCCAGCATTTT. It specifies CASSLIPGTGINQPQHF.

CDR3 sequence: CASSIPGGGPDTQYF. The CDR3 DNA reads TGTGCCAGCAGTATTCCTGGCGGGGGGCCAGATACGCAGTATTTT. The genes are TRBV27 and TRBJ2-3, with 8 bases lining up with TRBD2. The CDR3 extends over 15 amino acids. In germline, CDR1 is MNHEY, CDR2 SMNVEV (reference sequence). The V and J ends lost 5 bases and 4 bases, in that order; junction bases with no gene match: 8.

The CDR3 nucleotides read TGTGCCAGCAGCTTGGCTACTACCGCAGATACGCAGTATTTT. Amino acids: CASSLATTADTQYF. The rearrangement uses TRBV5-4 and TRBJ2-3, with unresolved D. CDR3 length: 14 residues. Between the trimmed V and J ends, which lost 0 bases and 4 bases, there was a span of 9 bases. Germline CDR1 SGHNT, CDR2 YYREEE (reference sequence).

The genes are TRBV10-1 and TRBJ2-7, with D perhaps given as TRBD1 or TRBD2 (5 bases each). The CDR3 spans 15 residues. V was pared by 3 bases and J by 9 bases, with 21 bases between. Germline V gives CDR1 WNHNN, CDR2 SYGVQD (reference sequence). This CDR3 reads CASSDVANVGGGQYF. The CDR3 DNA follows: TGCGCCAGCAGTGATGTTGCCAACGTGGGTGGGGGGCAGTACTTC.